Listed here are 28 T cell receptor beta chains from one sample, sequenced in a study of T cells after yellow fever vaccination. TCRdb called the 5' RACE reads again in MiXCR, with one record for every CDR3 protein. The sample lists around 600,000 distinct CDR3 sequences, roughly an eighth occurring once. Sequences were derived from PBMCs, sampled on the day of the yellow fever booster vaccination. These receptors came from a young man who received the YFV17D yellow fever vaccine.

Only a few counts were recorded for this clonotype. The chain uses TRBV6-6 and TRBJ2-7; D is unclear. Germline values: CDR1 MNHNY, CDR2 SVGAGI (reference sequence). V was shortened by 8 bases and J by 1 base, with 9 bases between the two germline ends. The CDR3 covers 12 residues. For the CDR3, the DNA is TGTGCCAGCCGACCAGGATCCTACGAGCAGTACTTC. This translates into CASRPGSYEQYF.

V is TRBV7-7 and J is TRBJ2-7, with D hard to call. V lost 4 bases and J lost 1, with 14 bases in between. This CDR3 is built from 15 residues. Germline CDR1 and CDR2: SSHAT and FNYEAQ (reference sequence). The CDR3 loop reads CASSSQDALSYEQYF. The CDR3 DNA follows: TGTGCCAGCAGCTCCCAGGACGCCCTGTCCTACGAGCAGTACTTC.

CDR3 loop: CASSYSRDQSSYEQYF. The CDR3 region has the DNA TGTGCCAGCAGTTACTCCCGGGATCAGAGCTCCTACGAGCAGTACTTC. This chain uses TRBV6-2 or TRBV6-3 with TRBJ2-7, with D possibly TRBD2 on 5 matching bases. V lost 0 bases to trimming and J lost 0 bases, with 12 bases between them. Germline values: CDR1 MNHEY, CDR2 SVGEGT. The CDR3 runs 16 residues.

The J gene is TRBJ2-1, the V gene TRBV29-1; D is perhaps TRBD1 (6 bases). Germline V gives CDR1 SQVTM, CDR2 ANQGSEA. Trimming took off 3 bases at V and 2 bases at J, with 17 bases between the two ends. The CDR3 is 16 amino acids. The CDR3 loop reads CSVDSTAYRAYNEQFF. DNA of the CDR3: TGCAGCGTTGATTCGACAGCATACAGGGCCTACAATGAGCAGTTCTTC.

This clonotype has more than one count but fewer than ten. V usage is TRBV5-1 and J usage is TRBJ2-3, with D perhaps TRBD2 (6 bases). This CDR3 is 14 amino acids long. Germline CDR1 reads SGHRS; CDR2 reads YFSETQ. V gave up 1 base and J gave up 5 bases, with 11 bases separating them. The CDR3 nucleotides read TGCGCCAGCAGCTTGCAAAGGGAGGTAGATACGCAGTATTTT. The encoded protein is CASSLQREVDTQYF.

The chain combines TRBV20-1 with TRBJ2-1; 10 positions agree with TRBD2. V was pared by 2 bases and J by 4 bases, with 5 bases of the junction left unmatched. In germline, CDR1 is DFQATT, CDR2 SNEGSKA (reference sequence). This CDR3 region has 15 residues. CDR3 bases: TGCAGTGCTAGACTTTCTAGCGGGAGTTACAATGAGCAGTTCTTC. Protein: CSARLSSGSYNEQFF.

The CDR3: CASSRAWTPDTGELFF. The CDR3 coding sequence is TGTGCCAGCTCCAGGGCCTGGACCCCCGACACCGGGGAGCTGTTTTTT. The chain uses TRBV7-9 and TRBJ2-2; D perhaps matches TRBD1 (5 bases). V dropped 8 bases and J dropped 3 bases, with 19 bases sitting between them. CDR1 and CDR2 (germline): SEHNR, FQNEAQ (reference sequence). CDR3 length: 16 amino acids.

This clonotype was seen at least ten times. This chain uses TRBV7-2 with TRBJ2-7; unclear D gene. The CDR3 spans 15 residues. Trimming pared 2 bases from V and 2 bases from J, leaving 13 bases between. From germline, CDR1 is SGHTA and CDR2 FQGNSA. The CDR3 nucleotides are TGTGCCAGCAGCTTATCGCAGATTAGGACCTACGAGCAGTACTTC. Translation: CASSLSQIRTYEQYF.

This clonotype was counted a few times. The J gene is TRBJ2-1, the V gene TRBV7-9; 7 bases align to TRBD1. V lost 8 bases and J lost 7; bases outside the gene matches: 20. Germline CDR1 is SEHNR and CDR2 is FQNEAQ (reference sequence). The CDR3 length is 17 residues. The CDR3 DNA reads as TGTGCCAGCGGACCCCAATTAGCCCCAACGACAGGGAATGAGCAGTTCTTC. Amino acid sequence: CASGPQLAPTTGNEQFF.

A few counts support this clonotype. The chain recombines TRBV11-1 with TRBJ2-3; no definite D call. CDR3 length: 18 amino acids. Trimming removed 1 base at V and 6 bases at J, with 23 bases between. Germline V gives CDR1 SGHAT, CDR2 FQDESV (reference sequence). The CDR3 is CASSLESGASRTVDTQYF. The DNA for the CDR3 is TGTGCCAGCAGCTTAGAGAGTGGAGCCTCCCGCACAGTGGATACGCAGTATTTT.

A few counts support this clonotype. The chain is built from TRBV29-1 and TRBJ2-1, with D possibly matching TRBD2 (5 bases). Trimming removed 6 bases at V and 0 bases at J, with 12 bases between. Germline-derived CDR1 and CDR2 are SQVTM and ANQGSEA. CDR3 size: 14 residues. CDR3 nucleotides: TGCAGCGTCCTATTAGCGCCCTCCTACAATGAGCAGTTCTTC. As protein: CSVLLAPSYNEQFF.

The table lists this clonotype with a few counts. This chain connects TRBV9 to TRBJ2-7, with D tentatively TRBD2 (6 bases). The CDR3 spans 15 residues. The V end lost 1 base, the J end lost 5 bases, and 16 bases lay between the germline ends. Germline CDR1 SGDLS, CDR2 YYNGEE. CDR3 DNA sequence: TGTGCCAGCAGCGTAACTAGCTCCGAACGGCACGAGCAGTACTTC. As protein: CASSVTSSERHEQYF.

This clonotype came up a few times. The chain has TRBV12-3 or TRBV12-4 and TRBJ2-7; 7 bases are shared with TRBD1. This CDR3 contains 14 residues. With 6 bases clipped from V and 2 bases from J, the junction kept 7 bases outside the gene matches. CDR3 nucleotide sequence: TGTGCCAGCAGGGACAACAGGGGCACCTACGAGCAGTACTTC. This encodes CASRDNRGTYEQYF.

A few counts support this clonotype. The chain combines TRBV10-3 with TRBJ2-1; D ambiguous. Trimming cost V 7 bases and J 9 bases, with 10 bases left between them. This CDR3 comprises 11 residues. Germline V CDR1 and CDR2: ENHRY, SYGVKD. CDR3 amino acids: CAINRSGEQFF. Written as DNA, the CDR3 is TGTGCCATCAATAGGTCCGGTGAGCAGTTCTTC.

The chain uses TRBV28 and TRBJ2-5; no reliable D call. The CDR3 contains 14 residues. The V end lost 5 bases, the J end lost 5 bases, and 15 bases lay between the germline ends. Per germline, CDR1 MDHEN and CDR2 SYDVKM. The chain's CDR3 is CASSPRTKSETQYF. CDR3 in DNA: TGTGCCAGCAGTCCCAGGACCAAGTCGGAGACCCAGTACTTC.

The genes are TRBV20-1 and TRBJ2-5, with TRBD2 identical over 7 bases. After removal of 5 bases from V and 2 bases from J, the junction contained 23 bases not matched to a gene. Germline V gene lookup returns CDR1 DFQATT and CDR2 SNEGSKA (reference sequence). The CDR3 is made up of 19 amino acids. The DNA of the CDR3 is TGCAGTGCTCATGGACAAAACCGAGTGACTAGCAGACGACAAGAGACCCAGTACTTC. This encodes CSAHGQNRVTSRRQETQYF.

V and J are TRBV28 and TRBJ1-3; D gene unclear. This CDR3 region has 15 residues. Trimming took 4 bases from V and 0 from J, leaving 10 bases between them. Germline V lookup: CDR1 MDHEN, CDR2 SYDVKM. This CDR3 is CASSSAAFSGNTIYF. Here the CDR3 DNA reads TGTGCCAGCAGTTCGGCGGCTTTCTCTGGAAACACCATATATTTT. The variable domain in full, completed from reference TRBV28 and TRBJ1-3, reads DVKVTQSSRYLVKRTGEKVFLECVQDMDHENMFWYRQDPGLGLRLIYFSYDVKMKEKGDIPEGYSVSREKKERFSLILESASTNQTSMYLCASSSAAFSGNTIYFGEGSWLTVV.

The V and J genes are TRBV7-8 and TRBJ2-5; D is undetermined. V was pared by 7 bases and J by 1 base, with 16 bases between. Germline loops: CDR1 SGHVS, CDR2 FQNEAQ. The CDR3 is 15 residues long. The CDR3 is CASTLLGVPQETQYF. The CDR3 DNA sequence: TGTGCCAGCACCCTTCTTGGAGTGCCCCAAGAGACCCAGTACTTC.

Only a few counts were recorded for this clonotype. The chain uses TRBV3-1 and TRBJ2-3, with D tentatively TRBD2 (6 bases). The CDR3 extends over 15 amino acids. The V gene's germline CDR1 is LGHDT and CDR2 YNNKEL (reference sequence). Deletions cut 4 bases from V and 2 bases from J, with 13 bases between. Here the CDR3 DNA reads TGTGCCAGCAGCCCTCTAGCGACTACCACAGATACGCAGTATTTT. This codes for CASSPLATTTDTQYF.

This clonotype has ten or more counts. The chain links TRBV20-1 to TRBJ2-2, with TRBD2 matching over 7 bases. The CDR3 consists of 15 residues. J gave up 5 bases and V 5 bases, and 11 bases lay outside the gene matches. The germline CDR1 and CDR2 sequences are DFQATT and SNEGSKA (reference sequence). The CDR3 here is CSAPPGGIWTGELFF. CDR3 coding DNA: TGCAGTGCTCCCCCGGGGGGTATTTGGACCGGGGAGCTGTTTTTT.

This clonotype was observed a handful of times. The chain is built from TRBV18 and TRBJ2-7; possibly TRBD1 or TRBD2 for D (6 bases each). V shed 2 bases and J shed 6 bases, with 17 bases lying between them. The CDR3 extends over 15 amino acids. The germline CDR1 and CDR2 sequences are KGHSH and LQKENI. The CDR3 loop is CASSPGIGEGGEQYF. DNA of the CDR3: TGTGCCAGCTCACCAGGGATCGGAGAGGGGGGCGAGCAGTACTTC.

This CDR3 is CASSTGSNTGELFF. DNA of the CDR3: TGCGCCAGCAGCACCGGGAGTAACACCGGGGAGCTGTTTTTT. The chain has TRBV5-1 and TRBJ2-2; tentatively, D is TRBD2 (6 bases). The CDR3 is 14 amino acids. Germline values: CDR1 SGHRS, CDR2 YFSETQ. V dropped 4 bases and J dropped 2 bases, with 9 bases sitting between them.

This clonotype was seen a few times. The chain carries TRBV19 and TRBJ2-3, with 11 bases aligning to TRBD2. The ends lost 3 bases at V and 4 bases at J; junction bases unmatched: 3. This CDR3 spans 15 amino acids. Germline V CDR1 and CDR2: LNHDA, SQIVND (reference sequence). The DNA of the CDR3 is TGTGCCAGTAGTATTTCGGGACTAGCGGCAGATACGCAGTATTTT. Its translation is CASSISGLAADTQYF.

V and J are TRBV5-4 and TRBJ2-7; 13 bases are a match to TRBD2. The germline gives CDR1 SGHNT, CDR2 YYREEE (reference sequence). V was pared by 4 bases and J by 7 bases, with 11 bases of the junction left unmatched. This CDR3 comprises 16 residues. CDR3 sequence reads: CASSTLLAGGPGEQYF. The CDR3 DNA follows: TGTGCCAGCAGCACTTTACTAGCGGGAGGGCCGGGGGAGCAGTACTTC.

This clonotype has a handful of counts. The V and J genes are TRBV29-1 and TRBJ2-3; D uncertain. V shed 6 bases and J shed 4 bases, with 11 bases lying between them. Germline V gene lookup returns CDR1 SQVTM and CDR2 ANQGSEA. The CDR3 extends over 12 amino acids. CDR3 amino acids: CSVGQAADTQYF. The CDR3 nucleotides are TGCAGCGTGGGCCAGGCAGCAGATACGCAGTATTTT.

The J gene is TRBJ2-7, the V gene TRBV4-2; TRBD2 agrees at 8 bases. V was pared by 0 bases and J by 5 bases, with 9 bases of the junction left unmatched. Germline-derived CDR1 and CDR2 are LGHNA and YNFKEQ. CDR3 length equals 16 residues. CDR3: CASSQDQSGGLNEQYF. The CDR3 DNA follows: TGTGCCAGCAGCCAAGATCAGAGCGGGGGCTTGAACGAGCAGTACTTC.

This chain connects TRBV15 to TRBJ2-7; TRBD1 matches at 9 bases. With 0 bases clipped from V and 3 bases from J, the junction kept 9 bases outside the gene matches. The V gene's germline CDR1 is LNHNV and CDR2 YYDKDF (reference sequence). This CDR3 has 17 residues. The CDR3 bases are TGTGCCACCAGCAGAGAAACCGGGACAGGGACGGGCTACGAGCAGTACTTC. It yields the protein CATSRETGTGTGYEQYF.

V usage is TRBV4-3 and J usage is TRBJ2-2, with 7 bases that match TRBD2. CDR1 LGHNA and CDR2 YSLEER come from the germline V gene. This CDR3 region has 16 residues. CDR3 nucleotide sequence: TGCGCGAGTAGGGCGGGCGGGAGAGGGGACACCGGGGAGCTGTTTTTT. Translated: CASRAGGRGDTGELFF.